Listed below are T cell receptor beta chains from one sample, sequenced in a study of blood T cell repertoires in COVID-19. Generated by immunoSEQ multiplex PCR, the TCRdb table keeps only in-frame clones and is missing some. The sample has around 68,000 clones; roughly 87% are singletons. Sequencing was performed on peripheral blood. The receptors were sampled from a man older than 75 with acute or convalescent COVID-19. The CDR3 runs from the conserved cysteine through the conserved F or W. D genes are given only for firm matches. A row's size may be missing; if present it is once, few, many or a size class.

NA	TRBD2	TRBV6-5	TRBJ2-3	TGTGCCAGCAGTTCATTAGCGGGAGGAACTACAGATACGCAGTATTTT	CASSSLAGGTTDTQYF
NA	TRBD1	TRBV5-1	TRBJ2-2	TGCGCCAGCAGCCGCCCCGGACAGGGGGGGAACACCGGGGAGCTGTTTTTT	CASSRPGQGGNTGELFF
NA	TRBD1	TRBV18	TRBJ1-6	TGTGCCAGCTCACCGGGACAGGGAGGTTCACCCCTCCACTTT	CASSPGQGGSPLHF
NA	NA	TRBV27	TRBJ1-5	TGTGCCAGCGCCGGGACTGACCCCCGCCGGGATCAGCCCCAGCATTTT	CASAGTDPRRDQPQHF
medium-sized	TRBD1	TRBV9	TRBJ1-3	TGTGCCAGCAGCGACGGGACAGGGAACCCCCGCTCTGGAAACACCATATATTTT	CASSDGTGNPRSGNTIYF
NA	TRBD2	TRBV25-1	TRBJ2-3	TGTGCCAGCAGTCCAACCCGGACTAGCGGGAGGCAAGATACGCAGTATTTT	CASSPTRTSGRQDTQYF
NA	NA	TRBV2	TRBJ1-1	TGTGCCAGCACTGCAGAAAACACTGAAGCTTTCTTT	CASTAENTEAFF
NA	NA	TRBV2	TRBJ2-5	TGTGCCACCTCCCCACGGGGGTCACAAGAGACCCAGTACTTC	CATSPRGSQETQYF
NA	NA	TRBV15	TRBJ2-3	TGTGCCACCAGCAGGGGCCAGGGCGCTGATACGCAGTATTTT	CATSRGQGADTQYF
NA	NA	TRBV12-3/TRBV12-4	TRBJ1-2	TGTGCCAGCAGTCCATCACCGGGGGGCTACACCTTC	CASSPSPGGYTF
NA	TRBD2	TRBV5-1	TRBJ2-2	TGCGCCAGCAGCCCCGGACTAGCGGGTGGCCTAACGAACACCGGGGAGCTGTTTTTT	CASSPGLAGGLTNTGELFF